The clone carrying this T cell receptor (beta chain) has more than one count but fewer than ten. No antigen is known for it. Alongside a J-beta primer mix, a sample-barcoded 5' primer served in a second PCR lasting roughly 6 to 12 cycles. TCRdb processed the 5' RACE reads anew with MiXCR; each CDR3 protein has one entry. In the table there are more than 1,000,000 distinct CDR3 sequences, around 27% of which are singletons. V was trimmed by 5 bases and J by 0 bases, leaving 8 bases between them. Germline V CDR1 and CDR2: MDHEN, SYDVKM. This CDR3 has 15 amino acids. This specimen comes from a study of blood T cells in healthy people across ages. Study-level results: Versus aged donors, long-lived donors had higher diversity and more naive CD4+ cells.

There were healthy Caucasian individuals from Russia, aged roughly 6 to 90, serving as donors. These data also formed part of another study, on T cells of mothers and their children.

The gene calls are TRBV28 and TRBJ1-6; D possibly corresponds to TRBD1 (5 bases). The sample consisted of blood. This clonotype originated in a girl aged 2-10 years in good health. The CDR3 coding sequence is TGTGCCAGCAGTGGGACGAACTCCTATAATTCACCCCTCCACTTT. It is translated as CASSGTNSYNSPLHF.